This T cell receptor (beta chain) was found in a study of blood T cell repertoires in COVID-19 (dated by TCRdb to the early 2020s). General notes on the study: Collaborator samples came from the United States, Italy and Spain and covered acute and convalescent phases of COVID-19. HLA class I and class II types, where available, came from metadata supplied by the sample provider rather than from assay-based typing. The samples were drawn from the first 160 participants of the ongoing ImmuneRACE study and from some 1,300 subjects provided by 6 global collaborators. Deeply sampled blood TCRbeta repertoires from subjects exposed to, actively infected with, or recovered from COVID-19 were included in the dataset. The material from the prospective study consisted of cDNA or gDNA derived from T cells, B-cell-depleted T cells, or PBMCs. A freely available public database, intended as a resource for researchers studying the immune response to SARS-CoV-2, is where the repertoires were released. The sample metadata nearly always contained a de-identified subject ID, COVID-19 status, age in years and sex.

Collaborating institutions collected whole blood in K2EDTA tubes following their own protocols. Collaborator samples were shipped for TCRbeta analysis as frozen whole blood, isolated PBMCs, or DNA extracted from either sample type. Overall results and qualifications from the work: How much clinical and demographic metadata was included differed by source and by participant, and the metadata was provided uncurated.

The immunoSEQ Assay, a bias-controlled multiplex PCR, was used to amplify TCRbeta CDR3 regions from genomic DNA. Per the authors' processing: The number of nucleated cells in each sample was estimated by amplification of reference gene primers within the assay. To quantify the absolute abundance of each unique TCRbeta CDR3 rearrangement, sequence reads were collapsed and filtered. Productive Simpson clonality was computed per sample as the square root of Simpson's diversity index over productive rearrangements. The source is immuneACCESS, and TCRdb retained only in-frame sequences with V and J called. Part of the clones is not carried over; for the studies checked, unresolved V genes explain less than half of this, and the remainder is unexplained. For V, J and clone size, that table is used; D and trimming come from the DNA. This sample gives around 110,000 clones in total; 82% of them show up just once. In total, the top ten clones hold 7.9% of the sample.

V is cut by 1 base and J by 1 base, and the space between the germline ends is 5 bases. Sequences SGHRS (CDR1) and YFSETQ (CDR2) are obtained from the germline V gene. CDR3 length: 13 amino acids, cysteine to phenylalanine. The kept DNA is CDR3 alone, 39 bases in frame from the first base. On this clone itself: This clone's antigen is unknown. No clone much larger than this one lies a single base away; base qualities are absent. Within the sample, other DNA sequences also encode this same CDR3.

The chain joins TRBV5-1 to TRBJ1-1; no D segment can be confidently identified. The clonotype was recovered from a man between 65 and 85 years old with acute or convalescent COVID-19. The sample taken for sequencing was peripheral blood. CDR3 protein: CASSLTGNTEAFF. The base sequence is TGCGCCAGCAGCTTGACGGGGAACACTGAAGCTTTCTTT.